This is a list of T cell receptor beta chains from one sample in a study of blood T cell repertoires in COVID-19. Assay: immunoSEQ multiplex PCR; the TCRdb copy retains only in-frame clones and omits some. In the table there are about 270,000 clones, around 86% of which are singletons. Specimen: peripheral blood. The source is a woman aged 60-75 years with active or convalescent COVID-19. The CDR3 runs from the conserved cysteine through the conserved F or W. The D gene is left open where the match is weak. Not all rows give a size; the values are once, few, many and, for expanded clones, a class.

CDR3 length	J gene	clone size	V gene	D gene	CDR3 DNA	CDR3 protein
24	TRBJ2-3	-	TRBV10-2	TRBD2	TGCGCCAGCAGTGAGCACGGGAATGGGGCTAGCGGGGGGAACATCCTCACTAGCACAGATACGCAGTATTTT	CASSEHGNGASGGNILTSTDTQYF
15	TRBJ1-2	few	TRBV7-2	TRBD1	TGTGCCAGCAGCTCCAGGACAGGCCTTGCCTATGGCTACACCTTC	CASSSRTGLAYGYTF
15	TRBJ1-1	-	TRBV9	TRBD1	TGTGCCAGCAGCCCAAACCCGGACAGGGACACTGAAGCTTTCTTT	CASSPNPDRDTEAFF
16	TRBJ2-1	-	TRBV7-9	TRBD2	TGTGCCAGCAGCCCGAGCGGGGCCCGCTCCTACAATGAGCAGTTCTTC	CASSPSGARSYNEQFF
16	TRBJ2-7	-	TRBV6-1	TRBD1	TGTGCCAGCAGTGAAGCTACCGGGGGACAGGGGGACGAGCAGTACTTC	CASSEATGGQGDEQYF
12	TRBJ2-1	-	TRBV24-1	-	TGTGCCACCAGTGAACAACCGGGAAAGCAGTTCTTC	CATSEQPGKQFF
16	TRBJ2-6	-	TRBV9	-	TGTGCCAGCAGCGCAACAGGAAGCTCTGGCGCCAACGTCCTGACTTTC	CASSATGSSGANVLTF
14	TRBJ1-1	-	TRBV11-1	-	TGTGCCAGCACCGAACGCGGCCCGAACACTGAAGCTTTCTTT	CASTERGPNTEAFF
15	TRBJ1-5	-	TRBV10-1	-	TGCGCCAGCAGGATCAGGACAGATAGCAATCAGCCCCAGCATTTT	CASRIRTDSNQPQHF
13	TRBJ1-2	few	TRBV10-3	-	TGTGCCATCAGTGACGGGAGTAACTATGGCTACACCTTC	CAISDGSNYGYTF
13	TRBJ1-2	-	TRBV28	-	TGTGCCAGCAGCGGGGAGGTCAGCTATGGCTACACCTTC	CASSGEVSYGYTF
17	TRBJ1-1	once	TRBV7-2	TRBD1	TGTGCCAGCAGCTTACTCAGGGGACAGGGGGGGAACACTGAAGCTTTCTTT	CASSLLRGQGGNTEAFF
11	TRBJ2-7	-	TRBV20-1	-	TGCAGTGTATTGACAGCCTACGAGCAGTACTTC	CSVLTAYEQYF
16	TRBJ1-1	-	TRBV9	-	TGTGCCAGCAGCGCAAGACAACAGGGACCGAACACTGAAGCTTTCTTT	CASSARQQGPNTEAFF
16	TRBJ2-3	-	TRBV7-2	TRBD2	TGTGCCAGCAGCTCCCAGCTAGCGGGGGGCACAGATACGCAGTATTTT	CASSSQLAGGTDTQYF
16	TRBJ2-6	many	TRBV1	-	TGCACCAGCAGCCAAGCCGGAGGATCTGGGGCCAACGTCCTGACTTTC	CTSSQAGGSGANVLTF
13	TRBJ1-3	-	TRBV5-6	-	TGTGCCAGCAGCCCCTGGCACGGAAACACCATATATTTT	CASSPWHGNTIYF
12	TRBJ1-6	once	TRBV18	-	TGTGCCAGCTCAGAGGAGTCCTCACCCCTCCACTTT	CASSEESSPLHF
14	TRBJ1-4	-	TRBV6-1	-	TGTGCCAGCAGTGAACTAGGGAGAGGGGAAAAACTGTTTTTT	CASSELGRGEKLFF
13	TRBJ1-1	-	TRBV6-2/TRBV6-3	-	TGTGCCAGCAGTTCCCTAGAGTGGACTGAAGCTTTCTTT	CASSSLEWTEAFF
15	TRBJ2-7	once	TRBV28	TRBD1	TGTGCCAGCAGACAGGGGACAGGGGGGACCTACGAGCAGTACTTC	CASRQGTGGTYEQYF
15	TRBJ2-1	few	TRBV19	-	TGTGCCAGTCGCGAAAGAGGGGGAGTTTACAATGAGCAGTTCTTC	CASRERGGVYNEQFF
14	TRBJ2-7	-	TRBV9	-	TGTGCCAGCAGCCCCCGGGGGGCCGAGTACGAGCAGTACTTC	CASSPRGAEYEQYF
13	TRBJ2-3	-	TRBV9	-	TGTGCCAGCAGCGTAAATTCCGTAGATACGCAGTATTTT	CASSVNSVDTQYF
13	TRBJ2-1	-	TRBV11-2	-	TGTGCCAGCAGCGTAGAACAGGGCTATGAGCAGTTCTTC	CASSVEQGYEQFF
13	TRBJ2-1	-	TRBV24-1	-	TGTGCCACCAGTGACCGCCCGGGGGAGCGCCAGTTCTTC	CATSDRPGERQFF
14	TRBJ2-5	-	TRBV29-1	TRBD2	TGCAGCGTTGAACCAGTAGCGGGTGGGGAGACCCAGTACTTC	CSVEPVAGGETQYF
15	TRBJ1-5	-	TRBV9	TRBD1	TGTGCCAGCAGCGTGACAGGGGCGGTCAATCAGCCCCAGCATTTT	CASSVTGAVNQPQHF
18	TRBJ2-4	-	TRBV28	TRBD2	TGTGCTGCCAGCAGTTCTCTCCATTGGGGGGGAGACAAAAACATTCAGTACTTC	CAASSSLHWGGDKNIQYF
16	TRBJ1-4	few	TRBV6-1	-	TGTGCCAGCAGTGAACGGCAGGGGTGGAATAATGAAAAACTGTTTTTT	CASSERQGWNNEKLFF
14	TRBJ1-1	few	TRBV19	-	TGTGCCAGTAGTTTCGGAGGCTGGAACACTGAAGCTTTCTTT	CASSFGGWNTEAFF
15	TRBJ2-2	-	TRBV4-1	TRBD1	TGCGCCAGCAGCCAGACCCACAGGGGGGTCGGGGAGCTGTTTTTT	CASSQTHRGVGELFF